This TCR beta chain was found in a study of blood T cell repertoires in COVID-19 (dated by TCRdb to the early 2020s). For context, the study as a whole: Samples covering the acute and convalescent phases of COVID-19 were provided by collaborators in the United States, Italy and Spain. The samples were drawn from two sources: the first 160 participants of the ongoing ImmuneRACE study, and 1,000 to 1,500 subjects contributed by 6 global collaborators. A freely available public database, intended as a resource for researchers studying the immune response to SARS-CoV-2, is where the repertoires were released. The prospective study material was composed of cDNA or gDNA derived from T cells, B-cell-depleted T cells, or PBMCs. Deeply sampled blood TCRbeta repertoires from subjects exposed to, actively infected with, or recovered from COVID-19 were included in the dataset. The sample metadata nearly always contained a de-identified subject ID, COVID-19 status, age in years and sex. Where available, HLA class I and class II types were obtained from metadata supplied by the sample provider rather than from assay-based typing.

TCRbeta CDR3 regions were amplified from genomic DNA by means of the immunoSEQ Assay, a bias-controlled multiplex PCR. Under the source paper's analysis protocol: The number of nucleated cells in each sample was estimated from the amplification of reference gene primers within the assay. Sequence reads were collapsed and filtered to measure the absolute abundance of every unique TCRbeta CDR3 rearrangement. Productive Simpson clonality was computed per sample as the square root of Simpson's diversity index over productive rearrangements. TCRdb limited this immuneACCESS table to in-frame rearrangements with V and J called. A share of clones is missing; checked studies link under half to unresolved V genes, and the rest is unexplained. For V, J and clone size, that table is used; D and trimming come from the DNA. The sample has 40,000 to 45,000 clones on record, approximately 88% of them singletons. Around a fifth of the sample rests with the top ten.

The CDR3 goes from the cysteine to the phenylalanine over 15 residues. Of all the DNA, just the CDR3 is kept, 45 bases in frame from base 1. At the junction V is shortened by 3 bases and J by 2 bases, with 12 bases in between. CDR1 and CDR2 (MNHEY, SMNVEV) derive from the germline V gene (reference sequence). This clone appeared once. Its antigen is still unknown. No much larger clonotype is one base removed from it; base qualities were not supplied. Results the study describes overall, beyond this receptor: How much clinical and demographic metadata was included differed by source and by participant, and the metadata was provided uncurated.

Whole blood was collected in K2EDTA tubes by collaborating institutions according to the institutions' own protocols. Collaborator samples were shipped for TCRbeta analysis as frozen whole blood, isolated PBMCs, or DNA extracted from either sample type. Sequencing input: peripheral blood. The rearrangement combines TRBV27 with TRBJ2-3; a tentative D match to TRBD2 spans 6 bases. This TCR was recovered from a man aged 50 or older with active COVID-19. The CDR3 sequence is CASSLNPGVTDTQYF. The DNA reads TGTGCCAGCAGTTTGAATCCGGGGGTCACAGATACGCAGTATTTT.